This is a list of T cell receptor beta chains from one sample in a study of Ad26.COV2.S vaccination and SARS-CoV-2 variants. The data were produced by immunoSEQ multiplex PCR, yet TCRdb's version contains in-frame clones alone and is incomplete. This sample carries hundreds of thousands of clones, 80% to 95% of them seen once, and the ten largest clones take roughly 1.7%. Sample: peripheral blood, taken in a trial of Ad26.COV2.S vaccine versus placebo. These receptors were taken from a person aged 18-65 years who received the Ad26.COV2.S COVID-19 vaccine or a placebo. Each CDR3 is given with its conserved first and last residue. D genes are given only for firm matches. Only some rows state a clone size, as once, few, many or a class for expanded clones.

j_call clone_size v_call d_call cdr3_nt cdr3_aa
TRBJ2-7 - TRBV11-2 TRBD1 TGTGCCAGCAGCTCCCCCGGGACAGGGTATAACGAGCAGTACTTC CASSSPGTGYNEQYF
TRBJ1-6 - TRBV30 - TGTGCCTGGGTCCCCCTGGGGGTGAATTCACCCCTCCACTTT CAWVPLGVNSPLHF
TRBJ1-6 - TRBV27 - TGTGCCAGCGGCTCCGAAGTTCCGGCAACCCGTAATTCACCCCTCCACTTT CASGSEVPATRNSPLHF
TRBJ2-2 - TRBV5-1 - TGCGCCAGCAGCGGTCAGGGTATGGTCGGGGAGCTGTTTTTT CASSGQGMVGELFF
TRBJ1-1 - TRBV9 TRBD1 TGTGCCAGCAGCGTAGCGGGACAGGGGTTTGGGGCCACTGAAGCTTTCTTT CASSVAGQGFGATEAFF
TRBJ1-1 once TRBV15 - TGTGCCACCAGCAGAGATAGGTTGGGGGGCACTGAAGCTTTCTTT CATSRDRLGGTEAFF
TRBJ2-7 - TRBV29-1 - TGCAGCGCCCAAGGGGGAGGAGGGATTTACGAGCAGTACTTC CSAQGGGGIYEQYF
TRBJ2-7 - TRBV9 TRBD1 TGTGCCAGCAGCGTAGATGGGACAGCTTACTACGAGCAGTACTTC CASSVDGTAYYEQYF
TRBJ1-1 - TRBV15 - TGTGCCACCAGCAGAGATCTCCGGGTTTACACTGAAGCTTTCTTT CATSRDLRVYTEAFF
TRBJ1-2 - TRBV7-2 - TGTGCCAGCAGCTTCCCGATGCGGGGCTACACCTTC CASSFPMRGYTF
TRBJ1-4 - TRBV6-2/TRBV6-3 - TGTGCCAGCAGTTACGCACCCGAAAAACTGTTTTTT CASSYAPEKLFF
TRBJ1-5 - TRBV19 - TGTGCCAGTAGTATCGGGGGGCGAGGGAGCCAGCATTTT CASSIGGRGSQHF
TRBJ1-6 - TRBV11-2 TRBD1 TGTGCCAGCAGCCGACAGGGGCACAATTCACCCCTCCACTTT CASSRQGHNSPLHF
TRBJ1-4 - TRBV5-1 - TGCGCCAGCAGCTCCCGGGGCGGTCGAGGAACTAATGAAAAACTGTTTTTT CASSSRGGRGTNEKLFF
TRBJ2-3 - TRBV7-7 TRBD2 TGTGCTAGCAGCTTAGTTGGGGGGGGCACAGATACGCAGTATTTT CASSLVGGGTDTQYF
TRBJ1-6 - TRBV7-9 - TGTGCCAGCAGCTTAGTCCGGGACATTTGGGATTCACCCCTCCACTTT CASSLVRDIWDSPLHF
TRBJ2-7 - TRBV27 - TGTGCCAGCAGCCAAACAGGCTACGAGCAGTACTTC CASSQTGYEQYF
TRBJ2-5 - TRBV3-1/TRBV3-2 TRBD1 TGTGCCAGCACCTGGACAGGGGCAGAGACCCAGTACTTC CASTWTGAETQYF
TRBJ2-1 - TRBV5-1 - TGCGCCAGCAGCTTGCCAGGGAATGAGCAGTTCTTC CASSLPGNEQFF
TRBJ2-1 - TRBV7-2 - TGTGCCAGCTGGCGGCCTTCCTACAATGAGCAGTTCTTC CASWRPSYNEQFF
TRBJ1-2 - TRBV18 - TGTGCCAGCTCACCATTATCGGGTGGCTACACCTTC CASSPLSGGYTF
TRBJ1-2 - TRBV9 - TGTGCCAGCAGCGTAGGAGGGGACTTTGGTTATGGCTACACCTTC CASSVGGDFGYGYTF
TRBJ1-1 - TRBV18 - TGTGCCAGCTCACCAACCAGGAACACTGAAGCTTTCTTT CASSPTRNTEAFF
TRBJ2-2 - TRBV5-1 - TGCGCCAGCAGCTTGAATGCGGGGATGGCCGGGGAGCTGTTTTTT CASSLNAGMAGELFF
TRBJ1-4 few TRBV18 - TGTGCCAGCTCACCACCGGGAGGAACTAATGAAAAACTGTTTTTT CASSPPGGTNEKLFF
TRBJ1-5 - TRBV4-3 - TGCGCCAGCAGCCAAGACCCTGCCGGGGATCAGCCCCAGCATTTT CASSQDPAGDQPQHF
TRBJ2-5 - TRBV7-9 - TGTGCCAGCAGCCATCCGACACTCCAAGAGACCCAGTACTTC CASSHPTLQETQYF
TRBJ2-1 - TRBV6-9 - TGTGCCAGCAGTTATGCTAGCGATATCCCGTACAATGAGCAGTTCTTC CASSYASDIPYNEQFF
TRBJ1-5 - TRBV30 TRBD1 TGTGCCTGGGGGACAGGGTTTAATCAGCCCCAGCATTTT CAWGTGFNQPQHF
TRBJ2-4 - TRBV7-9 TRBD1 TGTGCCAGCAGCTTAGCAATCCCGACAGGGGGCGACATTCAGTACTTC CASSLAIPTGGDIQYF
TRBJ2-3 - TRBV7-6 TRBD2 TGTGCCAGCAGCCGACTTCTAGCGGGGGGGACCACAGATACGCAGTATTTT CASSRLLAGGTTDTQYF
TRBJ1-1 - TRBV18 - TGTGCCAGCTCACCAACAACGCGGGGAGATGAAGCTTTCTTT CASSPTTRGDEAFF
TRBJ1-3 once TRBV19 - TGTGCCAGTAGCACGAACTCTGGAAACACCATATATTTT CASSTNSGNTIYF
TRBJ1-3 once TRBV6-5 - TGTGCCAGCACCAAGACGGGGAACTCTGGAAACACCATATATTTT CASTKTGNSGNTIYF
TRBJ2-1 once TRBV6-5 TRBD1 TGTGCCAGCAGTCAGACAGGGGGTGAGCAGTTCTTC CASSQTGGEQFF
TRBJ2-2 - TRBV27 - TGTGCCAGCAGTTTAGCCGGGGGGCAGAACACCGGGGAGCTGTTTTTT CASSLAGGQNTGELFF
TRBJ2-3 - TRBV7-9 TRBD2 TGTGCCAGCAGCCCAACTAGCGGCCTCGCAGATACGCAGTATTTT CASSPTSGLADTQYF
TRBJ1-2 - TRBV7-9 - TGTGCCAGCAGAAGGGGGGCGTGGGGCTACACCTTC CASRRGAWGYTF
TRBJ1-2 few TRBV19 - TGTGCCAGTAGTATAGAGGGGAACTATGGCTACACCTTC CASSIEGNYGYTF
TRBJ1-2 - TRBV6-6 TRBD1 TGTGCCAGCAGTTACCGGGGACAGGGGGAAGGCTACACCTTC CASSYRGQGEGYTF
TRBJ2-3 - TRBV5-1 TRBD2 TGCGCCAGCAGCCCGCAGCCGGGACTAGCCGCAGATACGCAGTATTTT CASSPQPGLAADTQYF